This T cell receptor beta chain is drawn from a study of sequential checkpoint blockade in melanoma. Data came from immunoSEQ multiplex PCR; TCRdb stores just in-frame clones and leaves some out. The table has roughly 5,400 clones, roughly 26% seen once. The germline V and J ends were trimmed by 5 bases and 5 bases, with 18 bases remaining between them. Germline V gene sequence: CDR1 LNHDA, CDR2 SQIVND (reference sequence). The CDR3 spans 15 residues. As regards this clone: Its specificity is unknown.

General study findings and limits: T-cell fraction and clonality followed PD-L1 and CD8+ counts, not mutational load.

Sample treatment: randomized to nivolumab then ipilimumab (arm A) or the reverse (arm B). The input for sequencing was tumor tissue (inferred from file names), taken from a patient given nivolumab and ipilimumab in sequence. The receptor comes from a human donor with melanoma. The chain combines TRBV19 with TRBJ2-5; a weak D match, TRBD2 (7 bases). The CDR3 nucleotides are TGTGCCAGTAGTGCGGGCGGGGGCCGGCTGGAGACCCAGTACTTC. The encoded protein is CASSAGGGRLETQYF.